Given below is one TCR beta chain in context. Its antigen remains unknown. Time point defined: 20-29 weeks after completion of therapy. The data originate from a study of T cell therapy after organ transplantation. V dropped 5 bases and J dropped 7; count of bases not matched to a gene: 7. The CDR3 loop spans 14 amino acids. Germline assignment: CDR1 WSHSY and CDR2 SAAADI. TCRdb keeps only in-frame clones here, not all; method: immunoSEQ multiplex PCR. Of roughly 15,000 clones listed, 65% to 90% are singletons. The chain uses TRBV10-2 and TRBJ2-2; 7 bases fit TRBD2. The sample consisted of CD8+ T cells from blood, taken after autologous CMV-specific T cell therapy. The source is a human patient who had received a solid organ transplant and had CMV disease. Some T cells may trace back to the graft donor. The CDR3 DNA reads TGCGCCAGCAGTTACCCTAGCGGAGGCGGGGAGCTGTTTTTT. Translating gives CASSYPSGGGELFF.